The next 22 T cell receptor beta chains were all read from a single sample in a study of blood T cell repertoires in COVID-19. Assay: immunoSEQ multiplex PCR; the TCRdb copy retains only in-frame clones and omits some. The sample contains 50,000 to 75,000 clones, approximately 93% of which appear only once. Source material: peripheral blood. These receptors came from a man between 70 and 80 years old with active COVID-19.

The J gene is TRBJ2-2, the V gene TRBV5-6; 7 nucleotides line up with TRBD1. CDR1 is SGHDT, CDR2 YYEEEE, per germline. V shed 3 bases and J 5 bases; nucleotides not matched to a gene: 10. The CDR3 extends over 16 amino acids. The CDR3 loop is CASSSGAGGWTGELFF. The CDR3 DNA follows: TGTGCCAGCAGCTCAGGGGCAGGGGGATGGACCGGGGAGCTGTTTTTT.

The genes are TRBV10-3 and TRBJ2-1, with 12 bases fitting TRBD1. Germline assignment: CDR1 ENHRY and CDR2 SYGVKD. The CDR3 spans 15 residues. The J segment lost 7 bases and the V segment lost 3 bases, leaving 4 bases of the junction unmatched. The CDR3, as DNA: TGTGCCATCAGTGAAGGGGACAGGGGGCGGAATGAGCAGTTCTTC. This translates into CAISEGDRGRNEQFF.

DNA of the CDR3: TGTGCCAGCAGTTTCGGGGTTAATGAGCAGTTCTTC. This gives the protein CASSFGVNEQFF. V usage is TRBV28 and J usage is TRBJ2-1, with a weak D call TRBD2 (5 bases). This CDR3 contains 12 residues. Trimming removed 3 bases from V and 7 bases from J, with 7 bases in between. Germline V lookup: CDR1 MDHEN, CDR2 SYDVKM.

The chain has TRBV18 and TRBJ1-1, with D perhaps matching TRBD1 (5 bases). Germline assignment: CDR1 KGHSH and CDR2 LQKENI. The CDR3 runs 13 residues. The germline V and J ends were trimmed by 4 bases and 5 bases, with 11 bases remaining between them. DNA for the CDR3: TGTGCCAGCTCACGGGCGGGGGGGACTGAAGCTTTCTTT. This encodes CASSRAGGTEAFF.

This clone has a single count. The rearrangement uses TRBV5-1 and TRBJ1-6, with TRBD1 matching 9 bases. The V and J ends lost 2 bases and 9 bases, in that order; junction bases with no gene match: 6. CDR1 and CDR2 from the germline V gene are SGHRS and YFSETQ. This CDR3 has 15 residues. The CDR3, as DNA: TGCGCCAGCAGCTTCGAGGGACAGGGAATTTCACCCCTCCACTTT. This encodes CASSFEGQGISPLHF.

This clone was recorded once. Written as DNA, the CDR3 is TGTGCCACTTGGGACAGACCGAACACTGAAGCTTTCTTT. Its protein is CATWDRPNTEAFF. The V call is TRBV19, the J call TRBJ1-1, with 7 bases fitting TRBD1. V was clipped by 10 bases and J by 1 base; unmatched bases: 6. Germline V lookup: CDR1 LNHDA, CDR2 SQIVND (reference sequence). This CDR3 has 13 amino acids.

The rearrangement joins TRBV6-5 to TRBJ2-7; TRBD1 is a possible D gene (6 bases). The CDR3 has 15 residues. Germline V gives CDR1 MNHEY, CDR2 SVGAGI. The V end lost 6 bases, the J end lost 0 bases, and 15 bases lay between the germline ends. CDR3 bases: TGTGCCAGCAGCAAGGAGACAGGAATCTCCTACGAGCAGTACGTC. Protein product: CASSKETGISYEQYV.

The rearrangement joins TRBV27 to TRBJ2-6; tentative D call: TRBD1 (6 bases). The CDR3 runs 16 residues. CDR1 and CDR2 from the germline V gene are MNHEY and SMNVEV (reference sequence). Trimming stripped 1 base from V and 7 bases from J, with 14 bases between. CDR3 loop: CASSLYRVGFANVLTF. The CDR3 DNA follows: TGTGCCAGCAGTTTATACAGGGTTGGATTTGCCAACGTCCTGACTTTC.

V usage is TRBV18 and J usage is TRBJ2-2; D gene unclear. Germline assignment: CDR1 KGHSH and CDR2 LQKENI. This CDR3 is 14 amino acids long. Trimming removed 2 bases from V and 1 base from J, with 5 bases in between. In DNA form, the CDR3 reads TGTGCCAGCTCACCAGGCAGGAACACCGGGGAGCTGTTTTTT. It translates to CASSPGRNTGELFF.

The V and J genes are TRBV6-5 and TRBJ2-5; D remains unclear. V shed 6 bases and J shed 4 bases, with 9 bases lying between them. Per germline, CDR1 MNHEY and CDR2 SVGAGI. This CDR3 has 12 residues. As DNA, the CDR3 is TGTGCCAGCAGGTCTTTTCGAGAGACCCAGTACTTC. Its translation: CASRSFRETQYF.

The chain links TRBV19 to TRBJ1-5; weak D call: TRBD1 (6 bases). Trimming left V 5 bases short and J 10 bases short, with 18 bases between. This CDR3 region has 14 residues. Germline values: CDR1 LNHDA, CDR2 SQIVND (reference sequence). The CDR3 loop is CASSVTGFNDPQHF. The CDR3 nucleotides are TGTGCCAGTAGTGTCACAGGGTTCAATGATCCCCAGCATTTT. Based on the CDR3 plus reference TRBV19 and TRBJ1-5, the full variable domain is DGGITQSPKYLFRKEGQNVTLSCEQNLNHDAMYWYRQDPGQGLRLIYYSQIVNDFQKGDIAEGYSVSREKKESFPLTVTSAQKNPTAFYLCASSVTGFNDPQHFGDGTRLSIL.

The gene calls are TRBV2 and TRBJ2-7; D might be TRBD1 (7 bases). Per germline, CDR1 SNHLY and CDR2 FYNNEI. Trimming took off 6 bases at V and 0 bases at J, with 12 bases between the two ends. There are 14 residues in the CDR3. The CDR3 DNA reads as TGTGCCAGCAGCCTCCAGGGGGGCTCCTACGAGCAGTACTTC. Its translation: CASSLQGGSYEQYF.

The genes are TRBV29-1 and TRBJ2-1; 10 nucleotides agree with TRBD2. CDR3 length: 14 amino acids. Germline V gene lookup returns CDR1 SQVTM and CDR2 ANQGSEA. J gave up 7 bases and V 7 bases, and 10 bases lay outside the gene matches. The CDR3 DNA is TGCAGCGGAACTCAGCGGGGGGGCCATAATGAGCAGTTCTTC. This encodes CSGTQRGGHNEQFF.

The V gene is TRBV5-1, the J gene TRBJ2-1, with TRBD1 matching 7 bases. Per germline, CDR1 SGHRS and CDR2 YFSETQ. Losses at the gene ends were 1 base for V and 0 bases for J; bases not matched to a gene: 7. This CDR3 has 17 residues. CDR3 sequence reads: CASSLTGAAPSYNEQFF. CDR3 DNA sequence: TGCGCCAGCAGCTTGACAGGGGCCGCTCCCTCCTACAATGAGCAGTTCTTC.

This clone appeared a few times. The chain couples TRBV6-2 or TRBV6-3 to TRBJ1-5, with TRBD1 matching over 7 bases. This CDR3 is 16 amino acids long. J gave up 2 bases and V 4 bases, and 8 bases lay outside the gene matches. In germline, CDR1 is MNHEY, CDR2 SVGEGT. Here the CDR3 reads CASSWTGLFGNQPQHF. The CDR3 region has the DNA TGTGCCAGCAGTTGGACAGGTCTTTTTGGCAATCAGCCCCAGCATTTT.

The V and J genes are TRBV18 and TRBJ2-1, with 9 bases fitting TRBD1. This CDR3 region has 16 residues. The germline V gene encodes CDR1 KGHSH and CDR2 LQKENI. V trimming: 2 bases; J trimming: 6 bases; junction bases outside the gene matches: 8. The DNA of the CDR3 is TGTGCCAGCTCACCAAACGAAGGACAGGGGAGCAATGAGCAGTTCTTC. Its protein product is CASSPNEGQGSNEQFF.

This clone came up once. The rearrangement joins TRBV7-8 to TRBJ2-2, with 10 nucleotides matching TRBD2. The CDR3 runs to 15 residues. Germline V gene sequence: CDR1 SGHVS, CDR2 FQNEAQ. J gave up 6 bases and V 3 bases, and 4 bases lay outside the gene matches. This chain's CDR3 is CASSFSGGAAGELFF. For the CDR3, the DNA is TGTGCCAGCAGCTTCAGCGGGGGGGCGGCCGGGGAGCTGTTTTTT.

V is TRBV29-1 and J is TRBJ2-7, with a possible D match to TRBD1 (6 bases). The V and J ends lost 1 base and 6 bases respectively, with 22 bases between them. Germline-derived CDR1 and CDR2 are SQVTM and ANQGSEA. The CDR3 has 16 residues. The CDR3 spells CSVEGGQGERLSEQYF. The CDR3, as DNA: TGCAGCGTTGAAGGGGGGCAGGGTGAAAGACTCTCCGAGCAGTACTTC.

The CDR3 here is CASSRYITGTRFQETQYF. CDR3 coding DNA: TGTGCCAGCAGCCGTTACATCACCGGGACTCGGTTCCAAGAGACCCAGTACTTC. V and J are TRBV5-6 and TRBJ2-5, with a weak D call TRBD2 (6 bases). Germline V gene data show CDR1 as SGHDT and CDR2 as YYEEEE. The CDR3 runs 18 residues. V was pared by 4 bases and J by 1 base, with 23 bases between. The full variable domain, rest sourced from reference TRBV5-6 and TRBJ2-5, is DAGVTQSPTHLIKTRGQQVTLRCSPKSGHDTVSWYQQALGQGPQFIFQYYEEEERQRGNFPDRFSGHQFPNYSSELNVNALLLGDSALYLCASSRYITGTRFQETQYFGPGTRLLVL.

In DNA, the CDR3 is TGTGCTAGTGGTTTGGTATCGGTCGGGAATCAGCCCCAGCATTTT. Translated: CASGLVSVGNQPQHF. The V call is TRBV12-5, the J call TRBJ1-5; no firm D call. Germline assignment: CDR1 LGHNT and CDR2 FRNRAP. With 0 bases removed from V and 4 bases from J, the gap between germline ends came to 10 bases. The CDR3 consists of 15 residues. The entire variable domain, with the rest obtained from reference TRBV12-5 and TRBJ1-5, is as follows: DARVTQTPRHKVTEMGQEVTMRCQPILGHNTVFWYRQTMMQGLELLAYFRNRAPLDDSGMPKDRFSAEMPDATLATLKIQPSEPRDSAVYFCASGLVSVGNQPQHFGDGTRLSIL.

The chain is built from TRBV6-2 or TRBV6-3 and TRBJ2-7; unclear D gene. Trimming stripped 4 bases from V and 3 bases from J, with 16 bases between. Germline V CDR1 and CDR2: MNHEY, SVGEGT. The CDR3 is 15 amino acids. CDR3 in DNA: TGTGCCAGCAGTTCTTCCCGTTCCTATTACTACGAGCAGTACTTC. This sequence encodes CASSSSRSYYYEQYF.

The rearrangement uses TRBV11-2 and TRBJ2-2, with unresolved D. The CDR3 sequence is 15 residues long. In germline, CDR1 is SGHAT, CDR2 FQNNGV. The V and J ends lost 0 bases and 8 bases respectively, with 13 bases between them. The CDR3 spells CASSLDHIGRGELFF. CDR3 nucleotide sequence: TGTGCCAGCAGCTTAGATCATATCGGCAGGGGGGAGCTGTTTTTT.